What follows are 19 T cell receptor beta chains derived from one specimen sequenced in a study of blood T cells in healthy people across ages. Alongside a J-beta primer mix, a sample-barcoded 5' primer served in a second PCR lasting 7 to 11 cycles. TCRdb processed the 5' RACE reads anew with MiXCR; each CDR3 protein has one entry. The repertoire consists of some 560,000 distinct CDR3 sequences, with about 27% occurring once and the leading ten covering 3% to 4.5%. The same sample was also used in a study of T cells of mothers and their children.

The specimen was blood. The receptors were sampled from a boy between 2 and 10 years old in good health.

This clonotype appeared a few times. This sequence joins TRBV7-9 and TRBJ2-3, with D hard to call. The CDR3 extends over 10 amino acids. Trimming left V 5 bases short and J 7 bases short, with 4 bases between. CDR1 and CDR2 (germline): SEHNR, FQNEAQ (reference sequence). CDR3: CASSGNTQYF. The DNA of the CDR3 is TGTGCCAGCAGCGGTAATACGCAGTATTTT.

V usage is TRBV5-1 and J usage is TRBJ2-3; 14 bases fit TRBD2. CDR3 size: 20 residues. The V segment lost 4 bases and the J segment 3 bases; nucleotides outside the gene matches: 16. Per germline, CDR1 SGHRS and CDR2 YFSETQ. The CDR3 protein is CASSPRTHPGLAGETDTQYF. The DNA for the CDR3 is TGCGCCAGCAGCCCACGGACACATCCGGGACTAGCGGGAGAAACAGATACGCAGTATTTT. The variable domain in full, with the rest retrieved from reference TRBV5-1 and TRBJ2-3, is KAGVTQTPRYLIKTRGQQVTLSCSPISGHRSVSWYQQTPGQGLQFLFEYFSETQRNKGNFPGRFSGRQFSNSRSEMNVSTLELGDSALYLCASSPRTHPGLAGETDTQYFGPGTRLTVL.

The chain recombines TRBV7-2 with TRBJ2-3; 12 bases line up with TRBD2. The V and J ends lost 4 bases and 1 base, in that order; junction bases with no gene match: 9. The CDR3 is 18 residues long. CDR1 is SGHTA and CDR2 is FQGNSA in the germline V gene. This chain's CDR3 is CASSSSGRGAGGTDTQYF. As DNA, the CDR3 is TGTGCCAGCAGCTCTAGCGGGAGGGGGGCGGGAGGCACAGATACGCAGTATTTT. The variable domain in full, completed from reference TRBV7-2 and TRBJ2-3, reads GAGVSQSPSNKVTEKGKDVELRCDPISGHTALYWYRQSLGQGLEFLIYFQGNSAPDKSGLPSDRFSAERTGGSVSTLTIQRTQQEDSAVYLCASSSSGRGAGGTDTQYFGPGTRLTVL.

In the case of this clonotype: The junction departs from germline at one end; a sequencing error may be responsible. The chain uses TRBV6-1 and TRBJ2-5; 9 nucleotides match TRBD1. This CDR3 contains 17 residues. Germline V CDR1 and CDR2: MNHNS, SASEGT. In nucleotides, the CDR3 is TGTGCCAACAGTGTCCCACCCGGGACAGGGTCACTAGAGACCCAGTACTTC. It codes for CANSVPPGTGSLETQYF.

This clonotype appeared a few times. This chain uses TRBV29-1 with TRBJ2-1; D call uncertain. Trimming removed 4 bases at V and 0 bases at J, with 7 bases between. The V gene's germline CDR1 is SQVTM and CDR2 ANQGSEA. The CDR3 is made up of 13 amino acids. The CDR3 nucleotides read TGCAGCGTTGTCTCCGACTCCTACAATGAGCAGTTCTTC. Amino acid sequence: CSVVSDSYNEQFF.

This rearrangement joins TRBV11-2 to TRBJ2-3; D unresolved. Germline V gene data show CDR1 as SGHAT and CDR2 as FQNNGV. CDR3 length: 16 residues. Trimming stripped 0 bases from V and 3 bases from J, with 13 bases between. The CDR3 nucleotides read TGTGCCAGCAGCTTAGAGGGCCGGAGCGCGACAGATACGCAGTATTTT. Translation: CASSLEGRSATDTQYF.

This clonotype was recorded a few times. The chain links TRBV5-1 to TRBJ2-5; 8 nucleotides align to TRBD1. The J call may be incorrect, as the DNA end agrees better with TRBJ2-7. There are 14 residues in the CDR3. Germline CDR1 reads SGHRS; CDR2 reads YFSETQ. CDR3 nucleotides: TGCGCCAGCAGCACGACAGGGGCGCCCTACGAGCAGTACTTC. This encodes CASSTTGAPYEQYF.

This clonotype came up a few times. The rearrangement uses TRBV4-1 and TRBJ2-4; D unclear. Germline CDR1 is MGHRA and CDR2 is YSYEKL. V was shortened by 1 base and J by 0 bases, with 10 bases between the two germline ends. The CDR3 is 16 amino acids. As DNA, the CDR3 is TGCGCCAGCAGCCAAGGGAGTCTTCTAGCCAAAAACATTCAGTACTTC. This gives the protein CASSQGSLLAKNIQYF.

This clonotype has a handful of counts. At one end, the junction sequence differs from germline, possibly due to a read error. The rearrangement links TRBV12-3 or TRBV12-4 to TRBJ2-1; 8 bases align to TRBD2. The CDR3 contains 16 residues. CDR3 residues: CACSLGGRPIRNEQFF. As DNA, the CDR3 is TGTGCCTGCAGTTTGGGCGGGAGGCCTATCAGGAATGAGCAGTTCTTC.

In this sample, this clonotype turned up a few times. This chain uses TRBV10-3 with TRBJ1-2; tentative D call: TRBD1 (5 bases). Germline CDR1 reads ENHRY; CDR2 reads SYGVKD. The CDR3 sequence is 13 residues long. Trimming left V 7 bases short and J 1 base short, with 10 bases between. The CDR3 here is CAITPTDNYGYTF. CDR3 sequence (DNA): TGTGCCATCACCCCGACAGATAACTATGGCTACACCTTC.

The rearrangement links TRBV2 to TRBJ1-1; D not resolved. Germline V gene sequence: CDR1 SNHLY, CDR2 FYNNEI. This CDR3 contains 13 residues. Deletions cut 4 bases from V and 5 bases from J, with 11 bases between. DNA of the CDR3: TGTGCCAGCAGTGCGGTTGAAGGGACTGAAGCTTTCTTT. It specifies CASSAVEGTEAFF.

The V and J genes are TRBV10-3 and TRBJ1-6; D not resolved. CDR3 length equals 14 residues. V was clipped by 2 bases and J by 10 bases, with 12 bases between them. Looked up from germline, CDR1 is ENHRY and CDR2 is SYGVKD. The CDR3 region is CAISEEDLGSPLHF. DNA of the CDR3: TGTGCCATCAGTGAGGAGGACCTGGGGTCACCCCTCCACTTT.

This clonotype was found a few times. One junction end disagrees with the germline gene, perhaps due to a read error. The genes are TRBV15 and TRBJ2-7, with 9 bases aligning to TRBD2. The V gene's germline CDR1 is LNHNV and CDR2 YYDKDF (reference sequence). The length of the CDR3 is 14 residues. The CDR3 loop reads CAIQAGGEDETQHF. The CDR3, as DNA: TGTGCCATACAAGCGGGAGGAGAAGATGAGACCCAGCACTTC.

A few counts support this clonotype. V usage is TRBV9 and J usage is TRBJ2-5, with 9 bases matching TRBD2. V lost 4 bases and J lost 5; bases outside the gene matches: 12. The germline V gene has CDR1 SGDLS and CDR2 YYNGEE. This CDR3 region has 16 residues. The CDR3 reads CASSPQSGGSWETQYF. The DNA of the CDR3 is TGTGCCAGCAGCCCCCAGAGCGGGGGGAGTTGGGAGACCCAGTACTTC.

The chain joins TRBV18 to TRBJ2-1, with D perhaps matching TRBD1 or TRBD2 (5 bases each). The last part of the DNA fits TRBJ2-7 better; the J call may be wrong. Germline values: CDR1 KGHSH, CDR2 LQKENI. The CDR3 runs to 15 residues. The CDR3 DNA is TGTGCCAGCTCACCCGGGGACGTTGCATTCTACGAGCAGTACTTC. This gives the protein CASSPGDVAFYEQYF.

This clonotype was detected ten times or more. This chain links TRBV18 with TRBJ1-4; the D is unclear. Trimming stripped 4 bases from V and 1 base from J, with 10 bases between. Germline V CDR1 and CDR2: KGHSH, LQKENI. The CDR3 covers 15 residues. CDR3 in DNA: TGTGCCAGCTCACTTAGATCGGGAACTAATGAAAAACTGTTTTTT. Its protein is CASSLRSGTNEKLFF. The full variable domain, completed using reference TRBV18 and TRBJ1-4, is NAGVMQNPRHLVRRRGQEARLRCSPMKGHSHVYWYRQLPEEGLKFMVYLQKENIIDESGMPKERFSAEFPKEGPSILRIQQVVRGDSAAYFCASSLRSGTNEKLFFGSGTQLSVL.

The rearrangement links TRBV9 to TRBJ1-1; D unclear. The CDR3 spans 15 residues. CDR1 is SGDLS, CDR2 YYNGEE, per germline. With 0 bases removed from V and 4 bases from J, the gap between germline ends came to 13 bases. CDR3 nucleotide sequence: TGTGCCAGCAGCGTAGCTCCGGACCGGGGCACTGAAGCTTTCTTT. Translating gives CASSVAPDRGTEAFF.

This clonotype was observed a few times. V gene TRBV3-1 combines with J gene TRBJ2-3; 8 positions match TRBD2. The CDR3 consists of 15 residues. Germline CDR1 reads LGHDT; CDR2 reads YNNKEL (reference sequence). Trimming cost V 0 bases and J 4 bases; bases outside gene matches: 3. DNA of the CDR3: TGTGCCAGCAGCCAAGAGTTACTAGCGGCAGATACGCAGTATTTT. Its protein product is CASSQELLAADTQYF.

A few counts support this clonotype. This chain uses TRBV7-3 with TRBJ2-2, with D perhaps matching TRBD2 (6 bases). V was pared by 6 bases and J by 3 bases, with 11 bases between. CDR1 SGHTA and CDR2 FQGTGA come from the germline V gene. The CDR3 runs to 14 residues. The CDR3 DNA is TGTGCCAGCAGACTGACTAGGGACACCGGGGAGCTGTTTTTT. It specifies CASRLTRDTGELFF.